The table lists the clone carrying this T cell receptor beta chain with a few counts. Its target is unknown. Other DNA sequences within the sample encode an identical CDR3. The sample comes from a study of shared clonotypes between healthy human individuals. Study-wide results and limits: The authors expected sequencing depth to affect clonotype sharing among donors. Approximately 5.3% was the fraction of naive CD4 clonotypes found shared across four donors. Non-shared clonotypes had lower generation probabilities than those shared by all four donors.

Profiling relied on immunoSEQ multiplex PCR, and the TCRdb table lists in-frame clones only, not all of them. The table includes some 500,000 clones, 90% to 96% detected once. This clonotype was obtained from a woman aged 30 to 39 in good health. The sample taken for sequencing was naive CD4+ T cells sorted from blood. This sample's subset: CD45RA+ positively selected.

This CDR3 is CASRRDSNQPQHF. In DNA, the CDR3 is TGCGCCAGCAGAAGGGATAGCAATCAGCCCCAGCATTTT. V gene TRBV5-1 combines with J gene TRBJ1-5; the D is unclear. The CDR3 covers 13 residues. Trimming took 5 bases from V and 0 from J, leaving 6 bases between them. Germline CDR1 is SGHRS and CDR2 is YFSETQ.